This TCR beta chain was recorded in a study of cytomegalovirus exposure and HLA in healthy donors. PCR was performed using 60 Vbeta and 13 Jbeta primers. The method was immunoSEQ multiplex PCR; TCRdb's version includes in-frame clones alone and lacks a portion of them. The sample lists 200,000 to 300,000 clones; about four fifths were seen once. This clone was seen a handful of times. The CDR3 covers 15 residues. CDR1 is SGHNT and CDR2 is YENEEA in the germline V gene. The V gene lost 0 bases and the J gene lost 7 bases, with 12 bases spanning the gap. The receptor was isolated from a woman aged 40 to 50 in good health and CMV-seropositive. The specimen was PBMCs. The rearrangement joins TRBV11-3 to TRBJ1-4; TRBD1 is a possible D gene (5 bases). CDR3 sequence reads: CASSLDGGLTEKLFF. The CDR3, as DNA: TGTGCCAGCAGCTTAGACGGGGGACTGACTGAAAAACTGTTTTTT.